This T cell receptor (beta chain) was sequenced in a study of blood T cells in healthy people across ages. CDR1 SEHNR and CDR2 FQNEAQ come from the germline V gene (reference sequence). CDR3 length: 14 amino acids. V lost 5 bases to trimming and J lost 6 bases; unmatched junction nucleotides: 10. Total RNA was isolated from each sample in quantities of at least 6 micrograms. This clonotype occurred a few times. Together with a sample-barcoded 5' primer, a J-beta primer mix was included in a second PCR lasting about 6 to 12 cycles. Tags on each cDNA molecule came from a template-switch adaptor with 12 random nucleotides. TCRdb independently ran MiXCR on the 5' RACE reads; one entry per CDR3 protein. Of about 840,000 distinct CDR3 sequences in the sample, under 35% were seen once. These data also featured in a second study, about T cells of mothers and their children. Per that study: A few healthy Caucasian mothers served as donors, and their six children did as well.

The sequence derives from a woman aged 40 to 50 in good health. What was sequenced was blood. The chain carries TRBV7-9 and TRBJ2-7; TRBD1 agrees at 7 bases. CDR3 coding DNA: TGTGCCAGCAGCCCGTTCAGGGGGACGGGCGAGCAGTACTTC. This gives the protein CASSPFRGTGEQYF.